The following is a T cell receptor beta chain sequence with its context. The sample comes from a study of radiotherapy plus CTLA-4 blockade in lung cancer. The CDR3 length is 13 residues. From germline, CDR1 is MNHEY and CDR2 SMNVEV (reference sequence). V lost 2 bases and J 2 bases, leaving 6 bases between the germline ends. The method was immunoSEQ multiplex PCR; TCRdb's version includes in-frame clones alone and lacks a portion of them. This repertoire shows roughly 93,000 clones, approximately 78% found once; its top ten account for about 3.5%. The material was peripheral blood, obtained from a patient treated with radiotherapy plus ipilimumab. The chain has TRBV27 and TRBJ1-1; tentative D call: TRBD1 (5 bases). This clonotype originated in a human donor with non-small cell lung cancer who had a partial response to radiotherapy plus ipilimumab. CDR3 amino acids: CASSLDSNTEAFF. The CDR3, as DNA: TGTGCCAGCAGTTTAGACAGCAACACTGAAGCTTTCTTT.